This entry lists 10 T cell receptor beta chains sequenced from one sample in a study of T-cell memory formation after mild COVID-19. In TCRdb, the 5' RACE reads were re-called with MiXCR into one record per CDR3 protein. The table records about 210,000 distinct CDR3 sequences, 10% of them present only once. The sequencing sample was made of PBMCs or a T cell subset sorted from them (not recorded which). These receptors were collected from a man between 18 and 29 years old who had mild COVID-19 (a few samples of this study predate the infection). Cell type and time point are not known.

The V call is TRBV7-2, the J call TRBJ1-2, with D perhaps TRBD1 (6 bases). Looked up from germline, CDR1 is SGHTA and CDR2 is FQGNSA. V was shortened by 4 bases and J by 5 bases, with 20 bases between the two germline ends. This CDR3 is built from 16 residues. DNA of the CDR3: TGTGCCAGCAGCTGGGGGCCGGGCAGGGGCGATTATGGCTACACCTTC. Its protein product is CASSWGPGRGDYGYTF.

Only a few counts were recorded for this clonotype. V is TRBV5-6 and J is TRBJ1-6, with D unresolved. V gave up 2 bases and J gave up 11 bases, with 14 bases separating them. This CDR3 region has 14 residues. Looked up from germline, CDR1 is SGHDT and CDR2 is YYEEEE. The DNA of the CDR3 is TGTGCCAGCAGCTTAGGTCAGGAAAGGCCACCCCTCCACTTT. It codes for CASSLGQERPPLHF.

This clonotype was seen more than once but under ten times. This rearrangement joins TRBV24-1 to TRBJ1-2; 8 bases match TRBD1. The CDR3 is 14 amino acids. CDR1 and CDR2 from the germline V gene are KGHDR and SFDVKD. V lost 2 bases and J lost 6; bases outside the gene matches: 4. The CDR3 DNA reads as TGTGCCACCAGTGATTCCAGGGGGCGTGATGGCTACACCTTC. This sequence encodes CATSDSRGRDGYTF.

This clonotype was seen repeatedly, ten times or more. The chain links TRBV14 to TRBJ2-3; D not resolved. V gave up 1 base and J gave up 0 bases, with 11 bases separating them. The length of the CDR3 is 16 residues. The germline CDR1 and CDR2 sequences are SGHDN and FVKESK. CDR3 DNA sequence: TGTGCCAGCAGCCAAGGTCTAGAGGTTAGCACAGATACGCAGTATTTT. Translating gives CASSQGLEVSTDTQYF.

The V gene is TRBV6-5, the J gene TRBJ1-1; 8 bases match TRBD1. Germline V gene sequence: CDR1 MNHEY, CDR2 SVGAGI. This CDR3 comprises 15 residues. V trimming: 10 bases; J trimming: 5 bases; junction bases outside the gene matches: 15. CDR3 sequence reads: CATHGQGLGGTEAFF. The CDR3 nucleotides read TGTGCCACCCATGGACAGGGCCTCGGGGGAACTGAAGCTTTCTTT.

The V gene is TRBV28, the J gene TRBJ2-2, with D possibly TRBD2 on 5 matching bases. Trimming took off 2 bases at V and 4 bases at J, with 14 bases between the two ends. The CDR3 runs 16 residues. CDR1 is MDHEN and CDR2 is SYDVKM in the germline V gene. CDR3 bases: TGTGCCAGCAGTTTAGGCCCGGGGATGGTCACCGGGGAGCTGTTTTTT. Translation gives CASSLGPGMVTGELFF. Full variable domain (remainder filled in from reference TRBV28 and TRBJ2-2): DVKVTQSSRYLVKRTGEKVFLECVQDMDHENMFWYRQDPGLGLRLIYFSYDVKMKEKGDIPEGYSVSREKKERFSLILESASTNQTSMYLCASSLGPGMVTGELFFGEGSRLTVL.

The chain has TRBV9 and TRBJ1-1, with no clear D. The CDR3 has 13 amino acids. V was shortened by 4 bases and J by 4 bases, with 11 bases between the two germline ends. Germline CDR1 SGDLS, CDR2 YYNGEE. This chain's CDR3 is CASSTTDGTEAFF. The CDR3, as DNA: TGTGCCAGCAGCACAACCGACGGCACTGAAGCTTTCTTT.

This clonotype was counted a few times. The chain is built from TRBV23-1 and TRBJ1-5; no firm D call. TRBV23-1 is filed as an ORF, its function uncertain. V was shortened by 0 bases and J by 1 base, with 13 bases between the two germline ends. This CDR3 has 17 residues. The CDR3 DNA follows: TGCGCCAGCAGTCAATCCCCCCGGTGCGAAAGCAATCAGCCCCAGCATTTT. Translating gives CASSQSPRCESNQPQHF.

This rearrangement joins TRBV5-1 to TRBJ2-5; a weak D match, TRBD2 (5 bases). V was pared by 4 bases and J by 4 bases, with 17 bases between. The V gene's germline CDR1 is SGHRS and CDR2 YFSETQ. The CDR3 consists of 15 residues. CDR3 coding DNA: TGCGCCAGCAGCGGCGGGTCTTCCTTCTTAGAGACCCAGTACTTC. Encoded protein: CASSGGSSFLETQYF.

This clonotype has only one observation. The chain has TRBV5-1 and TRBJ1-1; 8 positions agree with TRBD1. The CDR3 totals 14 residues. J was trimmed by 4 bases and V by 4 bases; bases with no gene match: 6. CDR1 and CDR2 (germline): SGHRS, YFSETQ. CDR3 in DNA: TGCGCCAGCAGCCAGGACAGGGTGGGCACTGAAGCTTTCTTT. It yields the protein CASSQDRVGTEAFF.